The clone carrying this TCR beta chain was counted at least ten times. Its antigen is unknown. This sample is part of a study of T cells in Graves' hyperthyroidism and ophthalmopathy. The wider study: Peripheral blood was collected at initial diagnosis, before any treatment. Whole-study findings and limits: From stable hyperthyroidism, ophthalmopathy was separated by a 13 V-J model.

The CDR3 totals 15 residues. Per the germline V gene, CDR1 is LGHNA and CDR2 is YSLEER. V was clipped by 0 bases and J by 7 bases, with 13 bases between them. RNA transcripts yielded amplified TCR beta CDR3 regions. During a first-round RT-PCR of the TCR CDR3, the HTBI primer set was used. TCRdb itself ran the multiplex PCR reads through MiXCR, one entry per CDR3 protein. The sample includes hundreds of thousands of distinct CDR3 sequences, about 14% of them seen just once. Preceding any ophthalmopathy symptoms, the blood sample dates from first hyperthyroidism diagnosis. Sequenced input: blood. The sequence came from a woman in her twenties or thirties with Graves' hyperthyroidism that later progressed to Graves' ophthalmopathy. The gene calls are TRBV4-3 and TRBJ1-5; D unclear. The CDR3 DNA is TGCGCCAGCAGCCAAGAAGGTGGTCTAGGGCAGCCCCAGCATTTT. It translates to CASSQEGGLGQPQHF.